Below, one TCR beta chain is given with its context. Its target is not known. 13 Jbeta primers and 60 Vbeta primers were used for the PCR. Measured with immunoSEQ multiplex PCR; TCRdb has only the in-frame clones, and not every one. Among 55,000 to 65,000 clones, 70% to 90% were seen once, and the ten largest hold approximately 5.9%. These data come from a study of cytomegalovirus exposure and HLA in healthy donors. Study background: Earlier, 95 million to 140 million unique TCR beta sequences were recovered from around 200 million T cells by an analysis. Overall study results and limits: Highly shared sequence variants in one cluster were likely a sequencing artifact. Analysis was carried out at a later point, and it linked a missense DCLRE1C variant to TCR beta V- and J-gene trimming. TCR beta chains numbering about 160 were designated cytomegalovirus-associated.

CDR3 length equals 11 residues. Germline loops: CDR1 MGHDK, CDR2 SYGVNS. Between the trimmed V and J ends, which lost 4 bases and 11 bases, there was a span of 11 bases. The V call is TRBV25-1, the J call TRBJ1-1, with a possible D match to TRBD1 (6 bases). Sequencing was carried out using PBMCs. This receptor was identified in a male donor in good health and CMV-seronegative. CDR3 loop: CASSVNRAAFF. The CDR3 DNA sequence: TGTGCCAGCAGTGTGAACAGGGCCGCTTTCTTT.